Listed here are 15 T cell receptor beta chains from one sample, sequenced in a study of shared clonotypes between healthy human individuals. Using immunoSEQ multiplex PCR, the repertoire was profiled, and TCRdb retains in-frame clones only, with some absent. The top ten hold about 12% of the sample, which has approximately 440,000 clones, about 74% seen once. Material for sequencing was PBMCs. The receptor set was obtained from a middle-aged woman in good health. Some clones in this sample may be carry-over from other donors' samples.

This sequence joins TRBV19 and TRBJ2-7; tentative D call: TRBD1 (6 bases). The CDR3 consists of 13 residues. V was clipped by 8 bases and J by 5 bases, with 16 bases between them. From germline, CDR1 is LNHDA and CDR2 SQIVND (reference sequence). The CDR3 sequence is CASGFQGSHEQYF. The CDR3 DNA reads TGTGCCAGTGGTTTCCAGGGGAGCCACGAGCAGTACTTC.

The chain links TRBV6-5 to TRBJ1-3; TRBD1 agrees at 9 bases. The CDR3 has 15 residues. V lost 6 bases to trimming and J lost 3 bases; unmatched junction nucleotides: 6. Germline values: CDR1 MNHEY, CDR2 SVGAGI. The CDR3 spells CASSRDRENGNTIYF. CDR3 sequence (DNA): TGTGCCAGCAGCCGGGACAGGGAGAATGGAAACACCATATATTTT.

The chain employs TRBV27 and TRBJ2-5; the match to TRBD2 covers 13 bases. Germline V gives CDR1 MNHEY, CDR2 SMNVEV (reference sequence). The V gene end was trimmed by 5 bases and the J gene end by 4 bases; junction bases not matched to a gene: 13. CDR3 length: 18 amino acids. The CDR3: CASSPTRTSGSGRETQYF. In nucleotides, the CDR3 is TGTGCCAGCAGTCCTACTAGGACTAGCGGGAGTGGGCGAGAGACCCAGTACTTC.

V gene TRBV14 combines with J gene TRBJ2-1; D gene uncertain. V dropped 4 bases and J dropped 6 bases, with 10 bases sitting between them. Germline CDR1 SGHDN, CDR2 FVKESK. The CDR3 consists of 13 residues. CDR3: CASSPLWANEQFF. The CDR3 bases are TGTGCCAGCAGCCCCCTCTGGGCCAATGAGCAGTTCTTC.

In regard to this clone: Different DNA sequences within this sample yield the same CDR3. The chain uses TRBV30 and TRBJ2-7; D call uncertain. Per germline, CDR1 GTSNPN and CDR2 SVGIG (reference sequence). The CDR3 loop spans 12 amino acids. Trimming took 0 bases from V and 5 from J, leaving 8 bases between them. In DNA, the CDR3 is TGTGCCTGGAGTGTACATCGGGACGAGCAGTACTTC. It codes for CAWSVHRDEQYF.

The chain carries TRBV4-1 and TRBJ2-7, with D maybe TRBD1 (5 bases). V gave up 1 base and J gave up 6 bases, with 13 bases separating them. The germline gives CDR1 MGHRA, CDR2 YSYEKL. The CDR3 is made up of 14 amino acids. The CDR3 region has the DNA TGCGCCAGCAGCCAAGGGGGCCCAAGGTTCGAGCAGTACTTC. Its protein product is CASSQGGPRFEQYF.

As regards this clone: A much larger clone differs by one base, so this may be a read error. Additional DNA sequences in this sample encode the identical CDR3. This rearrangement joins TRBV7-9 to TRBJ2-1; no firm D call. The V end was cut by 3 bases, the J end by 7 bases, with 16 bases between. Germline-derived CDR1 and CDR2 are SEHNR and FQNEAQ (reference sequence). The CDR3 runs to 15 residues. The CDR3 reads CASSLGGTQLNEQFF. CDR3 DNA sequence: TGTGCCAGCAGCTTGGGCGGTACACAACTTAATGAGCAGTTCTTC. Combining the CDR3 with reference TRBV7-9 and TRBJ2-1 gives the whole variable domain DTGVSQNPRHKITKRGQNVTFRCDPISEHNRLYWYRQTLGQGPEFLTYFQNEAQLEKSRLLSDRFSAERPKGSFSTLEIQRTEQGDSAMYLCASSLGGTQLNEQFFGPGTRLTVL.

Remarks on this clone: One end of the junction fails to match germline, which may point to a read error. The sample has other DNA sequences that encode this CDR3 too. J is TRBJ2-2 and V is TRBV2; a possible D gene is TRBD2 (5 bases). The CDR3 has 11 residues. The germline V gene has CDR1 SNHLY and CDR2 FYNNEI. The CDR3 reads CASKNTGELFF. The CDR3 coding sequence is TGTGCCAGCAAGAACACCGGGGAGCTGTTTTTC.

The chain employs TRBV7-3 and TRBJ2-2, with D perhaps matching TRBD1 or TRBD2 (6 bases each). Looked up from germline, CDR1 is SGHTA and CDR2 is FQGTGA. V was clipped by 6 bases and J by 0 bases, with 14 bases between them. The CDR3 runs to 16 residues. CDR3 DNA sequence: TGTGCCAGCAGTCTAAGTAGGGGGGCGAACACCGGGGAGCTGTTTTTT. Amino acids: CASSLSRGANTGELFF.

The chain carries TRBV18 and TRBJ2-5; 12 bases agree with TRBD1. CDR1 is KGHSH, CDR2 LQKENI, per germline. This CDR3 contains 14 residues. After removal of 5 bases from V and 4 bases from J, the junction contained 2 bases not matched to a gene. CDR3 amino acids: CASSTGQGAETQYF. The CDR3 nucleotides are TGTGCCAGCTCAACGGGACAGGGGGCAGAGACCCAGTACTTC.

Note on this clone: Other DNA sequences in this sample translate to the same CDR3. The V and J genes are TRBV28 and TRBJ1-1, with D perhaps TRBD1 (5 bases). The CDR3 has 11 amino acids. Deletions cut 5 bases from V and 8 bases from J, with 9 bases between. Germline V lookup: CDR1 MDHEN, CDR2 SYDVKM. The CDR3 region is CASSLQGEAFF. The CDR3 DNA is TGTGCCAGCAGTCTGCAGGGCGAAGCTTTCTTT.

The chain joins TRBV30 to TRBJ2-5; 8 bases agree with TRBD2. The junction had 10 bases not matched to a gene; V was cut back by 8 bases and J by 5 bases. The CDR3 extends over 13 amino acids. Germline V CDR1 and CDR2: GTSNPN, SVGIG (reference sequence). CDR3 DNA sequence: TGTGCCCTGGAAGCCTCGGGGGGGGAGACCCAGTACTTC. Translated, it gives CALEASGGETQYF. The variable domain in full, completed from reference TRBV30 and TRBJ2-5, reads SQTIHQWPATLVQPVGSPLSLECTVEGTSNPNLYWYRQAAGRGLQLLFYSVGIGQISSEVPQNLSASRPQDRQFILSSKKLLLSDSGFYLCALEASGGETQYFGPGTRLLVL.

This chain uses TRBV28 with TRBJ2-7, with a possible D match to TRBD1 (6 bases). This CDR3 is 14 amino acids long. CDR1 and CDR2 from the germline V gene are MDHEN and SYDVKM. V lost 6 bases and J 2 bases, leaving 14 bases between the germline ends. The CDR3 region is CASRHFRGTYEQYF. In DNA, the CDR3 is TGTGCCAGCAGGCACTTCAGGGGAACCTACGAGCAGTACTTC.

As to this clone: A read error is the likely source, as a far larger clone sits one nucleotide away. This chain links TRBV2 with TRBJ2-2, with TRBD2 identical over 12 bases. V shed 8 bases and J 4 bases; nucleotides not matched to a gene: 5. From germline, CDR1 is SNHLY and CDR2 FYNNEI. The length of the CDR3 is 15 residues. The CDR3 loop reads CASGGLAGPTGELFF. The DNA of the CDR3 is TGTGCCAGCGGTGGACTAGCGGGACCCACCGGGGAGCTGTTTTTT.

The rearrangement uses TRBV10-1 and TRBJ2-3; D gene ambiguous. This CDR3 contains 13 residues. Germline CDR1 and CDR2: WNHNN and SYGVQD (reference sequence). V was trimmed by 2 bases and J by 4 bases, leaving 7 bases between them. This chain's CDR3 is CASSEGNPDTQYF. In nucleotides, the CDR3 is TGCGCCAGCAGTGAGGGCAACCCAGATACGCAGTATTTT.